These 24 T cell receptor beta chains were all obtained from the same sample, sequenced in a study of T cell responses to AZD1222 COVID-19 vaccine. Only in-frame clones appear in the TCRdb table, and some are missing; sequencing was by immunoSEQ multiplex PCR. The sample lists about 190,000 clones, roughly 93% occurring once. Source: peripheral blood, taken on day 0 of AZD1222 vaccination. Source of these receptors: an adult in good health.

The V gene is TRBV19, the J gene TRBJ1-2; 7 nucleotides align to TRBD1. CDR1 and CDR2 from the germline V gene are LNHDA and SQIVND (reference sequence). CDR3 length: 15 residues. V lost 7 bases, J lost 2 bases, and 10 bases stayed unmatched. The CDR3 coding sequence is TGTGCCAGTACTCCCTGGGACAGCGGAAACTATGGCTACACCTTC. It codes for CASTPWDSGNYGYTF. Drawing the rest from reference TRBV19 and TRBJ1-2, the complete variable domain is DGGITQSPKYLFRKEGQNVTLSCEQNLNHDAMYWYRQDPGQGLRLIYYSQIVNDFQKGDIAEGYSVSREKKESFPLTVTSAQKNPTAFYLCASTPWDSGNYGYTFGSGTRLTVV.

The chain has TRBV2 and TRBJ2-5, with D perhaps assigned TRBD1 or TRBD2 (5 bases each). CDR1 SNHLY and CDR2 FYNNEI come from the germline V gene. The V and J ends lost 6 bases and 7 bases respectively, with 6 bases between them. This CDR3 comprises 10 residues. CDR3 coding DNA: TGTGCCAGCAGGGGACGGACCCAGTACTTC. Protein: CASRGRTQYF.

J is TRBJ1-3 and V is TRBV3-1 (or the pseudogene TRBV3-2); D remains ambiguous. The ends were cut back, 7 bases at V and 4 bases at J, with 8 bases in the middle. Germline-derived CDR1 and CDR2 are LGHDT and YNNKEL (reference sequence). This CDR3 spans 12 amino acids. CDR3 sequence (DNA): TGTGCCAGCACCCGGCAGGGAAACACCATATATTTT. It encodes CASTRQGNTIYF.

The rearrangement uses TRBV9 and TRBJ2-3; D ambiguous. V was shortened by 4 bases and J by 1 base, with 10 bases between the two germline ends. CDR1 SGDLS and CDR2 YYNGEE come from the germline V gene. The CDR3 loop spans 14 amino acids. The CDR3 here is CASSNNPGTDTQYF. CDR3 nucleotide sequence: TGTGCCAGCAGCAACAACCCGGGCACAGATACGCAGTATTTT.

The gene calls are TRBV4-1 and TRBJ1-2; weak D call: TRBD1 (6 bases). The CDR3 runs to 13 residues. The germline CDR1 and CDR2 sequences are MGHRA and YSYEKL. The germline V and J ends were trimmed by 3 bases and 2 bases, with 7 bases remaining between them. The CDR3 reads CASSHGQNYGYTF. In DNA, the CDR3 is TGCGCCAGCAGCCACGGACAGAACTATGGCTACACCTTC.

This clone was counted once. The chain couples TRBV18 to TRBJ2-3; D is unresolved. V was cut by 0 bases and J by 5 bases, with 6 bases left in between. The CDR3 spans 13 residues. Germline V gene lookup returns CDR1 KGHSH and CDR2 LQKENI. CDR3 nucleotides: TGTGCCAGCTCACCACCGGCACGAGATACGCAGTATTTT. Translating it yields CASSPPARDTQYF.

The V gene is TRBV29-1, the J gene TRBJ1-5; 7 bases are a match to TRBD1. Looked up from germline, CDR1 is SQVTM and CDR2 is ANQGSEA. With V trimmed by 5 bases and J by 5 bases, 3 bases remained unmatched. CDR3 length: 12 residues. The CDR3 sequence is CSVLGGYQPQHF. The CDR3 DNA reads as TGCAGCGTTCTAGGGGGCTATCAGCCCCAGCATTTT.

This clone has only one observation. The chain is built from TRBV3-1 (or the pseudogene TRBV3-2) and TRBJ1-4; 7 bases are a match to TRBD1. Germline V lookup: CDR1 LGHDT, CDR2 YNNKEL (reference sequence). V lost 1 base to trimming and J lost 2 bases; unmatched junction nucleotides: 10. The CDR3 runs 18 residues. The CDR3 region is CASSQGQQGIGTNEKLFF. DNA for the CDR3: TGTGCCAGCAGCCAAGGGCAACAGGGGATCGGGACTAATGAAAAACTGTTTTTT.

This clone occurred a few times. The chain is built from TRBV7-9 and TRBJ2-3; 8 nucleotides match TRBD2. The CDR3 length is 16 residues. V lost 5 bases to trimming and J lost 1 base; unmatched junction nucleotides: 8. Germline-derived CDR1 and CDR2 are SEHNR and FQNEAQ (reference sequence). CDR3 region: CASSTRAGARTDTQYF. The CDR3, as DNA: TGTGCCAGCAGCACTAGAGCGGGAGCCCGCACAGATACGCAGTATTTT.

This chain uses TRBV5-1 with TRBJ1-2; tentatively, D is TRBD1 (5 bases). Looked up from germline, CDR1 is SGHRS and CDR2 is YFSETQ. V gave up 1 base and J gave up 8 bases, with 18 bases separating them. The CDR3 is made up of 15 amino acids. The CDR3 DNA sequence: TGCGCCAGCAGCTTGTCCCGGGACCCAAGGTGGGGCTACACCTTC. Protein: CASSLSRDPRWGYTF.

CDR3 DNA: TGTGCCAGTAGTAAACAAGAGACCCAGTACTTC. This codes for CASSKQETQYF. The rearrangement uses TRBV19 and TRBJ2-5, with D unclear. Germline CDR1 and CDR2: LNHDA and SQIVND (reference sequence). Trimming took off 4 bases at V and 2 bases at J, with 2 bases between the two ends. The CDR3 is 11 residues long.

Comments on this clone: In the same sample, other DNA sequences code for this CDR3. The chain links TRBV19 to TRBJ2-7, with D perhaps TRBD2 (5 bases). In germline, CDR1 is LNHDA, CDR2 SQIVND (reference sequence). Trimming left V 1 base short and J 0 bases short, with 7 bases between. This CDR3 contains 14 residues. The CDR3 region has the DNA TGTGCCAGTAGTATAGGAGGGAGCTCCTACGAGCAGTACTTC. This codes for CASSIGGSSYEQYF.

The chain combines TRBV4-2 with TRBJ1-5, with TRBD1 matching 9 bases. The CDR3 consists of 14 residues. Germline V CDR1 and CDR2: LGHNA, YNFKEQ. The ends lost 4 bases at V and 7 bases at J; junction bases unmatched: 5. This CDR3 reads CASSPRQGEQPQHF. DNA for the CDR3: TGTGCCAGCAGCCCTCGACAGGGGGAACAGCCCCAGCATTTT.

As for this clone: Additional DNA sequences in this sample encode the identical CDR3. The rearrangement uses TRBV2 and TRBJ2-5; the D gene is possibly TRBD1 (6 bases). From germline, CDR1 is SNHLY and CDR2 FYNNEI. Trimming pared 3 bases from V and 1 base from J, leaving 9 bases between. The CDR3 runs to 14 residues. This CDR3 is CASSDPGVQETQYF. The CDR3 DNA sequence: TGTGCCAGCAGTGACCCAGGGGTCCAAGAGACCCAGTACTTC.

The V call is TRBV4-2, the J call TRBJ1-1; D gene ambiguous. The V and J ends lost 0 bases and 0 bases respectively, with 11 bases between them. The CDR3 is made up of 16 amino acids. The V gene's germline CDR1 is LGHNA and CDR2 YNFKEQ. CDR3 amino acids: CASSQDPSFMNTEAFF. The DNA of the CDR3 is TGTGCCAGCAGCCAAGATCCCAGCTTCATGAACACTGAAGCTTTCTTT.

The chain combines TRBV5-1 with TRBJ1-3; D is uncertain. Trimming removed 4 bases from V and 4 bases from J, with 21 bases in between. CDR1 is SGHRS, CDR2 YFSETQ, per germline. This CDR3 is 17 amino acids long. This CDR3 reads CASSPSPPEASGNTIYF. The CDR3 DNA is TGCGCCAGCAGCCCCAGTCCGCCCGAGGCGTCAGGAAACACCATATATTTT.

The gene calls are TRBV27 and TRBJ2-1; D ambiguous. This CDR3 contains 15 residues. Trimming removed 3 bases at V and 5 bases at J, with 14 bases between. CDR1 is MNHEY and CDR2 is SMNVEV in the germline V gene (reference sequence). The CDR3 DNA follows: TGTGCCAGCAGTTTTGAACCTTTAGGGCACAATGAGCAGTTCTTC. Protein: CASSFEPLGHNEQFF.

Here the CDR3 DNA reads TGCGCCAGCAGATCCCACGAGGCGGGAGAGGCTGTGCAGTACTTC. Its protein is CASRSHEAGEAVQYF. This chain links TRBV4-1 with TRBJ2-7; 7 nucleotides match TRBD2. J lost 9 bases, V lost 6 bases, and 17 bases had no gene match. CDR1 MGHRA and CDR2 YSYEKL come from the germline V gene. This CDR3 contains 15 residues.

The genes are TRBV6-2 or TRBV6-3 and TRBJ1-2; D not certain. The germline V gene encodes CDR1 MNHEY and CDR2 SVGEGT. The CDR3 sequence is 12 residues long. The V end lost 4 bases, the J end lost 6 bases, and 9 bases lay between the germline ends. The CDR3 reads CASSSRGNGYTF. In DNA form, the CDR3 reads TGTGCCAGCAGTTCCCGGGGAAATGGCTACACCTTC.

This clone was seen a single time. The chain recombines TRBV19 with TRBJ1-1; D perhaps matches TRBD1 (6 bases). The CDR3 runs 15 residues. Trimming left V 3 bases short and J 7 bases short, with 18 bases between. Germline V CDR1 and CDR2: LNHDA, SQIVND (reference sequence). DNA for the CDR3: TGTGCCAGTAGTATGAACCCCTCCGGGGGCTTTGAAGCTTTCTTT. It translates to CASSMNPSGGFEAFF.

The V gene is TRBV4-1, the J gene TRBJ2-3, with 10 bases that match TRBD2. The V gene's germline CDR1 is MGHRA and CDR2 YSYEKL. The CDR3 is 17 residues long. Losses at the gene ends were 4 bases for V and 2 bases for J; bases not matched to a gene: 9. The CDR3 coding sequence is TGCGCCAGCAGCCGGACTAGCGGTAATTTTCTCACAGATACGCAGTATTTT. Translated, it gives CASSRTSGNFLTDTQYF.

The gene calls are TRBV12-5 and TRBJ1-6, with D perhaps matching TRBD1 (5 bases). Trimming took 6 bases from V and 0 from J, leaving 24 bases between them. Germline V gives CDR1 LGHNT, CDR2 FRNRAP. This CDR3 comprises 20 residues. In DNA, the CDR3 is TGTGCTAGTGGCCAGGGATGGAGTGAGGGTAACAGCTCCTATAATTCACCCCTCCACTTT. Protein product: CASGQGWSEGNSSYNSPLHF.

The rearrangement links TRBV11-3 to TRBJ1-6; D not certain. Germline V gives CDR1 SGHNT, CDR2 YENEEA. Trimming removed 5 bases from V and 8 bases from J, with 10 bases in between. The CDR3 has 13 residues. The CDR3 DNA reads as TGTGCCAGCAGCAAGGGAGCTGATTCACCCCTCCACTTT. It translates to CASSKGADSPLHF.

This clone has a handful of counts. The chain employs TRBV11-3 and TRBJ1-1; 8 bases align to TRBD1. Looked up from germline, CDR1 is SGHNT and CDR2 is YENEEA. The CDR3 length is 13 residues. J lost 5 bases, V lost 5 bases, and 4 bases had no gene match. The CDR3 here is CASSPRQGTEAFF. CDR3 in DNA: TGTGCCAGCAGCCCAAGACAGGGGACTGAAGCTTTCTTT.